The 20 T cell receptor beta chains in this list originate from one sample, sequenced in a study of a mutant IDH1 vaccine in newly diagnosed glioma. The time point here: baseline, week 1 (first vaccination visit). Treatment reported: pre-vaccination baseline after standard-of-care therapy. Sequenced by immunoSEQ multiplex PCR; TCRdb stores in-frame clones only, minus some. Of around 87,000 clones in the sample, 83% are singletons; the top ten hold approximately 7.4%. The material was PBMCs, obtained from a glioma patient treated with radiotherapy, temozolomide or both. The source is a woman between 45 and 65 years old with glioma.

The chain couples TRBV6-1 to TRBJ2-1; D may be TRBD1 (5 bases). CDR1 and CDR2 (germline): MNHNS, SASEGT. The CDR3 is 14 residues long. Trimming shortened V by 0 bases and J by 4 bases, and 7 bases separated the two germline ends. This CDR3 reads CASSEATDYNEQFF. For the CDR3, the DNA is TGTGCCAGCAGTGAAGCGACAGATTACAATGAGCAGTTCTTC.

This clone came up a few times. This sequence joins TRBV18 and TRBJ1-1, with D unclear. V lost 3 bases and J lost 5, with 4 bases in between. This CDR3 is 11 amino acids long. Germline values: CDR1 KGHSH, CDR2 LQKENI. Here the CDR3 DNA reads TGTGCCAGCTCACCTGATACTGAAGCTTTCTTT. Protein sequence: CASSPDTEAFF.

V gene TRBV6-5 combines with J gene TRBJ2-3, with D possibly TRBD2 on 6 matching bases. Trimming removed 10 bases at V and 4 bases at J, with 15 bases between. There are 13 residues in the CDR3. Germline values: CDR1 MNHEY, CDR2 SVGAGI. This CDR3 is CATTPGTPDTQYF. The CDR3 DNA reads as TGTGCCACGACCCCCGGGACTCCAGATACGCAGTATTTT.

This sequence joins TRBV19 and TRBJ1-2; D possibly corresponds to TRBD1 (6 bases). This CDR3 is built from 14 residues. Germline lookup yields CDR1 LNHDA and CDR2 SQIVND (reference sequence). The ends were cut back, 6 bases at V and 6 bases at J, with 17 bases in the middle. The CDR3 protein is CASSEHRDPNGYTF. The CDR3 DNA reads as TGTGCCAGTAGCGAACACAGGGATCCCAATGGCTACACCTTC.

In DNA, the CDR3 is TGTGCCAGCAGCGACCTTCAAGGGCTTAACACTGAAGCTTTCTTT. It is translated as CASSDLQGLNTEAFF. The chain has TRBV7-6 and TRBJ1-1, with D unclear. The CDR3 is 15 residues long. V lost 5 bases to trimming and J lost 2 bases, with 15 bases between them. Germline values: CDR1 SGHVS, CDR2 FNYEAQ. The whole variable domain, remainder taken from reference TRBV7-6 and TRBJ1-1, is GAGVSQSPRYKVTKRGQDVALRCDPISGHVSLYWYRQALGQGPEFLTYFNYEAQQDKSGLPNDRFSAERPEGSISTLTIQRTEQRDSAMYRCASSDLQGLNTEAFFGQGTRLTVV.

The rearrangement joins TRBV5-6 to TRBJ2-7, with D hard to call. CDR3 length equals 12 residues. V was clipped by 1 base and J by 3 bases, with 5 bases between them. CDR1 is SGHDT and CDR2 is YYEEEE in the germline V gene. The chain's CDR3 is CASSLFGYEQYF. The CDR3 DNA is TGTGCCAGCAGCTTGTTTGGCTACGAGCAGTACTTC.

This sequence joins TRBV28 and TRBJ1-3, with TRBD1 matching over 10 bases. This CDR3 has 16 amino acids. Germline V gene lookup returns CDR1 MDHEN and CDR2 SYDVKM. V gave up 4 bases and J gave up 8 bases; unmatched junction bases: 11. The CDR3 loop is CASSSRTGGVGDTIYF. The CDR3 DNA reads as TGTGCCAGCAGTTCCCGGACAGGGGGAGTCGGTGACACCATATATTTT.

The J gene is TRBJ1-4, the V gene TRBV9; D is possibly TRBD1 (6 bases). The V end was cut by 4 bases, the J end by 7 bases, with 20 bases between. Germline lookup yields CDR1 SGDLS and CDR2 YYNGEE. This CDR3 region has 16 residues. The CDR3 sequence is CASSSSLGRGSEKLFF. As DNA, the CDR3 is TGTGCCAGCAGCAGCTCTTTAGGAAGGGGGAGTGAAAAACTGTTTTTT.

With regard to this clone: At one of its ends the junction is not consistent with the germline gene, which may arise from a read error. The CDR3 nucleotides read TGTGCCAGCAGTCGAGGGAACTACAGGGACCGTTTCTTC. It encodes CASSRGNYRDRFF. The chain couples TRBV6-6 to TRBJ1-2; TRBD1 might be the D (6 bases). Per germline, CDR1 MNHNY and CDR2 SVGAGI (reference sequence). This CDR3 is built from 13 residues.

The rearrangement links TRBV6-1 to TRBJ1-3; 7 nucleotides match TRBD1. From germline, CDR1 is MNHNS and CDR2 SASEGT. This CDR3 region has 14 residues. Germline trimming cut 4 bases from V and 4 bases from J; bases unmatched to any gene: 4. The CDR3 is CASSGRGEGNTIYF. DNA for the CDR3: TGTGCCAGCAGTGGCAGGGGGGAAGGAAACACCATATATTTT.

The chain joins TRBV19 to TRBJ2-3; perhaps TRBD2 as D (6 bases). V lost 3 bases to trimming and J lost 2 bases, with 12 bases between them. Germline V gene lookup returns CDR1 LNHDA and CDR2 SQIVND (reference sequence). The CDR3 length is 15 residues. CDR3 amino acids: CASSMGLGLTDTQYF. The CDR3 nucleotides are TGTGCCAGTAGTATGGGACTCGGGCTCACAGATACGCAGTATTTT. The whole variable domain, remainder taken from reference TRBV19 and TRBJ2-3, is DGGITQSPKYLFRKEGQNVTLSCEQNLNHDAMYWYRQDPGQGLRLIYYSQIVNDFQKGDIAEGYSVSREKKESFPLTVTSAQKNPTAFYLCASSMGLGLTDTQYFGPGTRLTVL.

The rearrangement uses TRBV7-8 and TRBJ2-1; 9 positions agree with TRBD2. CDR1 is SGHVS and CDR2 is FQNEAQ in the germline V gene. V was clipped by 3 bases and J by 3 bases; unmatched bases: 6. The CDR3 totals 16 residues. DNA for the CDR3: TGTGCCAGCAGCTTTAGTAGCGGGGGTTACTACAATGAGCAGTTCTTC. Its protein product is CASSFSSGGYYNEQFF. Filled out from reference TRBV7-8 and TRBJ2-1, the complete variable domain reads GAGVSQSPRYKVAKRGQDVALRCDPISGHVSLFWYQQALGQGPEFLTYFQNEAQLDKSGLPSDRFFAERPEGSVSTLKIQRTQQEDSAVYLCASSFSSGGYYNEQFFGPGTRLTVL.

CDR3 amino acids: CASSWPGALGTQYF. DNA of the CDR3: TGTGCCAGCAGCTGGCCGGGGGCTCTAGGTACGCAGTATTTT. The chain carries TRBV5-4 and TRBJ2-3, with D perhaps TRBD1 or TRBD2 (6 bases each). The germline V gene encodes CDR1 SGHNT and CDR2 YYREEE (reference sequence). CDR3 size: 14 residues. V shed 3 bases and J shed 8 bases, with 16 bases lying between them.

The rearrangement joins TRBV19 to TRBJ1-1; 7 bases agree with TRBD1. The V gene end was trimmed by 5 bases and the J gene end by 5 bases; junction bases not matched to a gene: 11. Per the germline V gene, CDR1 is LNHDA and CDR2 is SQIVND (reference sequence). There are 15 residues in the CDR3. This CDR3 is CASSPKTGKVTEAFF. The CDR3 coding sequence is TGTGCCAGTAGTCCCAAGACAGGGAAAGTGACTGAAGCTTTCTTT.

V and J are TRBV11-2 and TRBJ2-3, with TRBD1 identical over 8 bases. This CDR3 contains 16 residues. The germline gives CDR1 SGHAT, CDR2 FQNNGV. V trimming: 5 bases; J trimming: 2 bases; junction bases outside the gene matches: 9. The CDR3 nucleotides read TGTGCCAGCAGCCACCGGGACAGGATCATCACAGATACGCAGTATTTT. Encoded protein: CASSHRDRIITDTQYF.

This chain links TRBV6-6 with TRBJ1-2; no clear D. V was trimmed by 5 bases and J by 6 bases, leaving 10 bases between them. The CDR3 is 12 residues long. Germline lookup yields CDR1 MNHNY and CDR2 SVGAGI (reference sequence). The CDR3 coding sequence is TGTGCCAGCAGTACTTCAGACCATGGCTACACCTTC. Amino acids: CASSTSDHGYTF.

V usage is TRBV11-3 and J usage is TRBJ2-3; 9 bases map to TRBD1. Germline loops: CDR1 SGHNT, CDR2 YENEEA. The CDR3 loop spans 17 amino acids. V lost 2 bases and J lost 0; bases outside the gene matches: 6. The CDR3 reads CASSLNRGQGSTDTQYF. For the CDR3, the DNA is TGTGCCAGCAGCTTAAACCGGGGACAGGGTAGCACAGATACGCAGTATTTT.

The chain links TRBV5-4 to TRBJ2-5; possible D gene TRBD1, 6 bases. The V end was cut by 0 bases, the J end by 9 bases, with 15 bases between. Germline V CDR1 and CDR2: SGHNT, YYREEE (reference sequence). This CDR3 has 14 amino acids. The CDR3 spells CASSLDGRAGAQYF. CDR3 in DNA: TGTGCCAGCAGCTTGGATGGTAGGGCAGGGGCCCAGTACTTC.

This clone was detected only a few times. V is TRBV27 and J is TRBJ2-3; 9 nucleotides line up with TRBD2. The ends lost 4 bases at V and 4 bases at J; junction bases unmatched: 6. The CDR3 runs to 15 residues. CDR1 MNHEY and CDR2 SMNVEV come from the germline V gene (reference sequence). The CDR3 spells CASSSPPSGADTQYF. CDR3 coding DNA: TGTGCCAGCAGTTCTCCGCCTAGCGGGGCAGATACGCAGTATTTT.

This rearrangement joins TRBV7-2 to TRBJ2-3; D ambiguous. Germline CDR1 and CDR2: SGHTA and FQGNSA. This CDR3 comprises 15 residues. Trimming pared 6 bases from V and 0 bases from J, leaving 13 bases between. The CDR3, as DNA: TGTGCCAGCAGTCCTCAAGTCCCTAGCACAGATACGCAGTATTTT. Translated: CASSPQVPSTDTQYF. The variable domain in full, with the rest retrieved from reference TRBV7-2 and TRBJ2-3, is GAGVSQSPSNKVTEKGKDVELRCDPISGHTALYWYRQSLGQGLEFLIYFQGNSAPDKSGLPSDRFSAERTGGSVSTLTIQRTQQEDSAVYLCASSPQVPSTDTQYFGPGTRLTVL.